This TCR beta chain was sequenced during a study of T cell repertoires in cytomegalovirus infection. Across the whole study: CMV infection together with matching HLA type was indicated by public TCR beta signatures. Regarding the study as a whole: HLA-C-restricted TCR beta clonotypes specific for CMV led the ex vivo response. Pooled public TCR beta family frequency picked out CMV carriers with the relevant HLA.

TCRdb reprocessed the reads with MiXCR, giving one entry per CDR3 protein. The sample lists 200,000 to 250,000 distinct CDR3 sequences; 30% to 45% were seen once. This clonotype was seen more than once but under ten times. Its antigen is unknown. The sequence derives from a human donor in good health (CMV status not recorded). Some clones in this sample may be carry-over from other donors' samples. The specimen was CD8+ T cells from cultured PBMCs, collected from culture after CMV antigen stimulation.

In DNA form, the CDR3 reads TGTGCCAGCAGCCACGGAAGGGGAGGAGGCACTGAAGCTTTCTTT. Amino acid sequence: CASSHGRGGGTEAFF. The genes are TRBV7-9 and TRBJ1-1; D possibly corresponds to TRBD1 (5 bases). CDR1 is SEHNR and CDR2 is FQNEAQ in the germline V gene (reference sequence). The germline V and J ends were trimmed by 5 bases and 4 bases, with 17 bases remaining between them. The CDR3 length is 15 residues.